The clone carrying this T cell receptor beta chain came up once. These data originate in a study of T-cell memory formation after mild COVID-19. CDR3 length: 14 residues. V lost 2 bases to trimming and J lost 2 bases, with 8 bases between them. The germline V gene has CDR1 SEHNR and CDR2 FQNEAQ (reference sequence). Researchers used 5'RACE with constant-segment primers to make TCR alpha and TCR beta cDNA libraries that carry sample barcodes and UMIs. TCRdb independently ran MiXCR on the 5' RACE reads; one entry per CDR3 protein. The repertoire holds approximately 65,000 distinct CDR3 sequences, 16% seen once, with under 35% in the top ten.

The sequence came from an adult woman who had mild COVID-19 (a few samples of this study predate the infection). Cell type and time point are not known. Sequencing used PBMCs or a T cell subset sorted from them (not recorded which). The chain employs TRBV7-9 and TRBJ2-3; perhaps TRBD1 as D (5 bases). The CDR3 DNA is TGTGCCAGCAGCTTATCCGGACACACAGATACGCAGTATTTT. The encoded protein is CASSLSGHTDTQYF.